The T cell receptor (beta chain) under discussion was sequenced for a study of breast tumors, draining lymph nodes, adjacent tissues. Points from the study as a whole: That most tumor T cells come from lymph nodes remained unproven. The data were judged consistent with most tumor T cells coming from lymph node and expanding in tumor. Tumor and nontumor repertoires were significantly more similar in luminal-like than in basal-like breast cancer. Tumor repertoires ranked between lymph nodes and nontumor tissue in diversity, with V and J gene preferences.

Axillary draining lymph nodes of breast cancer patients supplied the node samples. There are 16 residues in the CDR3. Trimming cost V 5 bases and J 6 bases; bases outside gene matches: 13. Looked up from germline, CDR1 is LNHDA and CDR2 is SQIVND (reference sequence). This clonotype has only a few counts. Its antigen is currently unknown. MiXCR, run by TCRdb on the multiplex PCR reads, gives a single entry per CDR3 protein. Of around 130,000 distinct CDR3 sequences detected, approximately 32% appear once; the ten largest clones hold about 2.3%. The sequence came from a female donor with breast cancer. Some clones in this sample may be carry-over from other donors' samples. The chain has TRBV19 and TRBJ2-4; 7 positions match TRBD1. What was sequenced was axillary lymph node tissue. The CDR3 DNA follows: TGTGCCAGTAGTTCCACCCGGGACAGAAGTTCAAACATTCAGTACTTC. Amino acids: CASSSTRDRSSNIQYF.